A single sample gave rise to the 2 T cell receptor beta chains below, sequenced in a study of cytomegalovirus exposure and HLA in healthy donors. 13 Jbeta primers and 60 Vbeta primers were used for the PCR. Clones were read by immunoSEQ multiplex PCR, and TCRdb kept only the in-frame ones, dropping some. The sample has about 130,000 clones, approximately 82% seen once. The sequenced sample was PBMCs. These receptors all stem from a boy aged 2 to 10 in good health and CMV-seronegative.

The chain couples TRBV15 to TRBJ1-3; TRBD1 matches at 7 bases. V gave up 6 bases and J gave up 2 bases; unmatched junction bases: 1. Germline CDR1 is LNHNV and CDR2 is YYDKDF (reference sequence). The length of the CDR3 is 13 residues. The CDR3, as DNA: TGTGCCACCAGGGGGACAGCTGGAAACACCATATATTTT. Encoded protein: CATRGTAGNTIYF.

V is TRBV9 and J is TRBJ2-3; TRBD1 might be the D (6 bases). The CDR3 contains 15 residues. V was shortened by 0 bases and J by 2 bases, with 10 bases between the two germline ends. Germline CDR1 is SGDLS and CDR2 is YYNGEE. CDR3 amino acids: CASSVAGQYTDTQYF. CDR3 DNA: TGTGCCAGCAGCGTAGCTGGACAGTACACAGATACGCAGTATTTT.